This TCR beta chain was obtained from a study of beta chain features in type 1 diabetes. CD4+ naive, central memory, regulatory and stem cell-like memory cells were sorted via CD45RO/CCR7/CD25/CD127/CD95/CD27. Each sorted fraction was over 98% pure. The isolated RNA, all of it, was reverse transcribed, so expressed TCRB transcripts were what got sequenced. Profiled with immunoSEQ multiplex PCR; TCRdb holds only in-frame clones, not every one. Of fewer than 500,000 clones listed, approximately 15% are singletons. Trimming pared 4 bases from V and 1 base from J, leaving 7 bases between. Germline V gene sequence: CDR1 SGHVS, CDR2 FNYEAQ. The CDR3 contains 13 residues.

The receptor was isolated from a man aged 25-40 years in good health. Material for sequencing was naive CD4+ T cells from blood. This chain links TRBV7-6 with TRBJ1-1; no definite D call. CDR3 sequence reads: CASSYTENTEAFF. The CDR3 DNA reads TGTGCCAGCAGCTATACAGAGAACACTGAAGCTTTCTTT.